This T cell receptor beta chain derives from a study of graft-versus-host responses after intestinal transplantation (dated by TCRdb to 2020 to 2023). Study-level background: Recipients received multivisceral, liver-intestinal, or isolated intestinal transplants. Every recipient was given anti-thymocyte globulin induction, then maintenance tacrolimus and steroids for 2 to 3 years. After intestinal transplantation, graft-versus-host and host-versus-graft alloreactive T cell clones were followed in the graft, circulation and bone marrow using bulk TCR-beta CDR3 sequencing. Alloreactive clones were identified by sequencing pre-transplant mixed lymphocyte reaction products and comparing them with unstimulated pre-transplant donor and recipient T cells. The cohort enrolled about two dozen intestinal transplant recipients including one retransplant, and a few patients lacking pretransplant specimens were excluded. A peak of at least 4% donor T cells among recipient peripheral blood mononuclear cells was the definition used for donor T cell macrochimerism. Rather than going through the commercial service, samples from a few later patients were sequenced in-house on an Illumina MiSeq and processed with MiXCR. Beyond this particular receptor, the publication reports: GvH clones were detected in recipient bone marrow, and some of these GvH clones were observed earlier in ileal mucosa or blood, consistent with an intestinal mucosal origin. The conclusions were limited by the relatively low number and heterogeneity of the intestinal transplant patients. Patients with donor T cell macrochimerism had high GvH to HvG T cell clonal ratios in their allografts. Early after transplant, declines in HvG clones were associated with peak levels of circulating GvH clones.

Inclusive of the bounding cysteine and phenylalanine, the CDR3 is 18 residues long. CDR3 DNA only is kept here, 54 bases in frame from base 1. Reading the germline V gene gives CDR1 SGHRS and CDR2 YFSETQ. Germline trimming: 1 base from V, 10 bases from J; junction bases outside gene matches: 17. Library method: the immunoSEQ multiplex PCR assay. For most patients, genomic DNA was isolated using the Qiagen DNeasy Blood and Tissue Kit and was shipped frozen to Adaptive Biotechnologies for TCR sequencing. For most patients, genomic DNA was subjected to high-throughput TCR-beta CDR3 sequencing by Adaptive Biotechnologies. In the source study's methods: Adaptive's ImmunoSEQ software was the source of the TCR sequencing data for 15 to 20 patients, while a few other patients were processed with MiXCR and VDJtools. To correct CD4 versus CD8 sorting errors, any sequence found in both subsets at a frequency ratio below 5:1 was removed. Because the origin of CDR3 nucleotide sequences shared between donor and recipient could not be assigned, those sequences were removed. To count as alloreactive, a clone needed at least 2-fold expansion over unstimulated cells and a minimum CFSE-low frequency of 0.002% (template counts) or 0.001% (read counts). A clone was considered mappable if detected in the sequenced pre-transplant spleen, lymph node, or MLR CFSE-low populations of the donor or recipient. The cumulative frequency of alloreactive clones was calculated as a percentage of all sequences, weighted by copy number. TCRdb stores this immuneACCESS table with in-frame sequences only. Part of the clones is absent; in the studies checked, under half of the shortfall reflects unresolved V genes, and no reason is known for the rest. For V, J and clone size, that table is used; D and trimming come from the DNA. Counted in this sample were 75,000 to 95,000 clones; about 91% of them appeared once. The ten largest clones represent approximately 0.35% of the sample.

The time point label, read with the paper, signifies: cells obtained before transplantation from donor or recipient. CD3+CD4+ and CD3+CD8+ populations were FACS-sorted from unstimulated pre-transplant donor and recipient cells taken from spleen or lymph nodes. As for this clone: Its antigen is still unknown. Base qualities were left out, and no much larger clone turns up one base away.

Here the sequenced sample was unstimulated CD4+ T cells sorted from spleen or lymph node cells, taken before transplant. The clonotype comes from a human donor who was the organ donor for an intestinal transplant. The rearranged segments are TRBV5-1 and TRBJ2-1; 10 nucleotides in the junction match TRBD2. The base sequence is TGCGCCAGCAGCTTGAACTACCAGCGGGGGGGGGCCCACGGAGAGCAGTTCTTC. Its protein product is CASSLNYQRGGAHGEQFF.